This T cell receptor (beta chain) was sequenced in a study of shared clonotypes between healthy human individuals. Points from the study as a whole: Apart from blood, nothing was sampled; tissue repertoires likely differ.

In the case of this clone: Its antigen is currently unknown.

Only CD45RO-negative cells positively selected for CCR7 counted as naive CD8 cells, so terminally differentiated effector memory CD45RA+ cells were excluded. V was shortened by 0 bases and J by 1 base, with 22 bases between the two germline ends. CDR1 SGHAT and CDR2 FQNNGV come from the germline V gene. The CDR3 has 19 amino acids. Only in-frame clones appear in the TCRdb table, and some are missing; sequencing was by immunoSEQ multiplex PCR. The data show roughly 2.1 million clones, with approximately 94% seen just once and around 1.7% held by the top ten. The rearrangement links TRBV11-2 to TRBJ2-7; D might be TRBD1 (5 bases). The sequence came from a man between 18 and 35 years old in good health. Some clones in this sample may be carry-over from other donors' samples. Input material: naive CD8+ T cells from PBMCs. This CDR3 is CASSLERTHGRVISYEQYF. The CDR3 nucleotides read TGTGCCAGCAGCTTAGAGAGGACCCATGGCAGGGTAATATCCTACGAGCAGTACTTC.